The text below deals with one TCR beta chain. These data belong to a study of blood T cell repertoires in COVID-19. TCRdb's table, derived via immunoSEQ multiplex PCR, lists solely in-frame clones and lacks some. This sample has some 320,000 clones, with about 85% found just once. Germline lookup yields CDR1 SGHTA and CDR2 FQGTGA. The V and J ends lost 2 bases and 5 bases, in that order; junction bases with no gene match: 8. The CDR3 is 15 residues long. This chain links TRBV7-3 with TRBJ2-5; 7 bases are shared with TRBD2. Sequenced sample: PBMCs or T cells enriched from blood (not recorded which). This receptor was identified in a woman younger than 45 who had been exposed to COVID-19. CDR3 region: CASSLRGGVLETQYF. The CDR3 nucleotides read TGTGCCAGCAGCTTACGTGGGGGGGTCCTTGAGACCCAGTACTTC.